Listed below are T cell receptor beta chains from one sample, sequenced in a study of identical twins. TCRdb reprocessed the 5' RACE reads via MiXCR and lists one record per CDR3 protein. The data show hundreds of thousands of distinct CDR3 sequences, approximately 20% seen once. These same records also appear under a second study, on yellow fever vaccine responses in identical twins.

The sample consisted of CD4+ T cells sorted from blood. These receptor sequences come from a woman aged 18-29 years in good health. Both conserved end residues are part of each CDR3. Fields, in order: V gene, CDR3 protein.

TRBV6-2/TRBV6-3 CASSSYGRQETQYF
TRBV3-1 CASSQMSTEAFF
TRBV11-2 CASSLIFPAGDTGELFF
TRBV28 CASSSARQGGETQYF
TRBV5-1 CASSTRGTSTDTQYF
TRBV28 CASRTGLAASTDTQYF
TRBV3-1 CASSQDLLAPYF
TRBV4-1 CASSQMTAVNTEAFF
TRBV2 CASGTGYSNQPQHF
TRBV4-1 CASSQDLSGYQETQYF
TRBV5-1 CASSLEVGRSNGYTF
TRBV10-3 CAIMGDPTDTQFF
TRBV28 CASSLRPLESGRRYEQYF
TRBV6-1 CASRSDTVNTEAFF
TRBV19 CASSPENMVGTDTQYF
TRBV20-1 CSARDSGGVTDTQYF
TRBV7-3 CASSEGGGFYEQYF
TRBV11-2 CASSPPSWTGELFF
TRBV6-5 CASSYLKGTGTGLDTQYF
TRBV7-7 CASSPPGQMEQYF
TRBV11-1 CASSAQSLTATNEQFF
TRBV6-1 CASRSGIQETQYF
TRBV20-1 CSARTLGQVNTEAFF
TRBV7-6 CASSLVTGGPAEAFF
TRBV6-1 CASSGTGDWTGELFF
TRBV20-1 CSARDRLVSYEQYF
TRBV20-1 CSARVGTSEHNEQFF
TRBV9 CASSPPVGPLHF
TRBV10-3 CAISGSPRDPYTEAFF
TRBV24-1 CATRASTDTQYF
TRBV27 CASSFKTGASSNYGYTF
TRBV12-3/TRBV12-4 CASSFGGPTYNEQFF
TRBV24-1 CATSDSQAFGSPLHF
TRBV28 CASSLPQRTGPEQYF
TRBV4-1 CASSQSSLAGTGELFF
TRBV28 CASSEMRGGYYGYTF
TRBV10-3 CAIRTSEVSGELFF
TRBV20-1 CSAYHLNTEAFF
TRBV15 CATSTTTGTDTQYF
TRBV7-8 CASSSLSYGYTF
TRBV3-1 CASSHGQSLNTEAFF
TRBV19 CASSIVKTRTHYNEQFF
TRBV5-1 CASSPGGVSVGGEQYF
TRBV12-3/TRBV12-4 CASSLGFVGTGQETQYF
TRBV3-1 CASSQDGAPVLRGTQYF
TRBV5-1 CASSKGASEIKETQYF
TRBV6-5 CASTGGLGTQYF
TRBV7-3 CASSSGAKSYNEQFF
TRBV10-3 CAISADDRGTDTQYF
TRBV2 CASNPGSYNEQFF
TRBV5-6 CASSLTGQGVFGFYNEQFF
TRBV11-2 CASSLSGSGADTQYF
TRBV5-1 CASGHPGPNTGELFF
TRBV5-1 CASSSGQGRNQPQHF
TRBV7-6 CASSARLADTDTQYF
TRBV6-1 CASSDPRWGESYEQYF
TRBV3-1 CASRRGMELFF
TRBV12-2 CASRRGIDRQAAVGGEKLFF